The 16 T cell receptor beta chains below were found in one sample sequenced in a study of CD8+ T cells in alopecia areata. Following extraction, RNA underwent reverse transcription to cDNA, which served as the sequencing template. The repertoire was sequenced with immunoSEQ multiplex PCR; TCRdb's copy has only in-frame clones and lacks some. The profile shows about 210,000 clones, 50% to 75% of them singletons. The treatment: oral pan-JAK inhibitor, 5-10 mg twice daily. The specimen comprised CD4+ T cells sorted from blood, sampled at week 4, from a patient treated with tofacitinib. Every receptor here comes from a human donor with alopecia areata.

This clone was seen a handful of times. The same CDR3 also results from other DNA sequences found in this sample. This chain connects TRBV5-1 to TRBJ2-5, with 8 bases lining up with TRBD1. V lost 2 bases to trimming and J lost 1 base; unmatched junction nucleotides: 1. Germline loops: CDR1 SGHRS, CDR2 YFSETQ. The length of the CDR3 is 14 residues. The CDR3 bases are TGCGCCAGCAGCTTAGGACAGGGCCAAGAGACCCAGTACTTC. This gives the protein CASSLGQGQETQYF.

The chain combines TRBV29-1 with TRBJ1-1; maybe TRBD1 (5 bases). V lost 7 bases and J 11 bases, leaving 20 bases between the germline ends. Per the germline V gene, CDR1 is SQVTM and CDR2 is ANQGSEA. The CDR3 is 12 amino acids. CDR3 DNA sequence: TGCAGCGCCGAAGAGACAATGGGGCGCGCTTTCTTT. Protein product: CSAEETMGRAFF.

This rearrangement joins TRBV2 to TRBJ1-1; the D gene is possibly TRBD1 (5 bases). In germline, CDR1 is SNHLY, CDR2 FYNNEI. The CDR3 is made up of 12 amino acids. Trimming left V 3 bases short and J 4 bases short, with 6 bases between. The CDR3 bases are TGTGCCAGCAGTGAGACAGTCACTGAAGCTTTCTTT. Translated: CASSETVTEAFF.

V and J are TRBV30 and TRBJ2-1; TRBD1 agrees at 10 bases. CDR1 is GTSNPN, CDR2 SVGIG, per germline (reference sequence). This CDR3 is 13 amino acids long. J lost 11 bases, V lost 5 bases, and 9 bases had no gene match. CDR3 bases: TGTGCCTGGGGCCCGGGACAGGGGATGAAGCAGTTCTTC. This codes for CAWGPGQGMKQFF. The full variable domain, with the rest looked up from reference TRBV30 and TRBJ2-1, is SQTIHQWPATLVQPVGSPLSLECTVEGTSNPNLYWYRQAAGRGLQLLFYSVGIGQISSEVPQNLSASRPQDRQFILSSKKLLLSDSGFYLCAWGPGQGMKQFFGPGTRLTVL.

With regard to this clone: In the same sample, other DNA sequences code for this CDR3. CDR3 sequence: CAWSAGDNQPQHF. The CDR3 coding sequence is TGTGCCTGGAGTGCAGGGGACAATCAGCCCCAGCATTTT. This chain connects TRBV30 to TRBJ1-5, with a possible D match to TRBD1 (6 bases). Germline CDR1 reads GTSNPN; CDR2 reads SVGIG (reference sequence). This CDR3 contains 13 residues. V was trimmed by 1 base and J by 3 bases, leaving 7 bases between them.

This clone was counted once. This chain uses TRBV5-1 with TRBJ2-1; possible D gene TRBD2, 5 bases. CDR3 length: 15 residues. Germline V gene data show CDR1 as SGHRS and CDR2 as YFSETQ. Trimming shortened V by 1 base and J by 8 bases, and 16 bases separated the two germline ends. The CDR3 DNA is TGCGCCAGCAGCTTGCGAGTTGAGGGTCTTGATGAGCAGTTCTTC. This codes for CASSLRVEGLDEQFF. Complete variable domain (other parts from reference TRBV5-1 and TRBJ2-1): KAGVTQTPRYLIKTRGQQVTLSCSPISGHRSVSWYQQTPGQGLQFLFEYFSETQRNKGNFPGRFSGRQFSNSRSEMNVSTLELGDSALYLCASSLRVEGLDEQFFGPGTRLTVL.

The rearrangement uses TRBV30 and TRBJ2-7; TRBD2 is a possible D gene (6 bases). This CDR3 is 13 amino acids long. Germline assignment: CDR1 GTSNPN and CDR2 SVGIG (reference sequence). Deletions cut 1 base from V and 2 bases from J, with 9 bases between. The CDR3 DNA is TGTGCCTGGAGTGACGGGACTCCCTACGAGCAGTACTTC. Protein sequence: CAWSDGTPYEQYF.

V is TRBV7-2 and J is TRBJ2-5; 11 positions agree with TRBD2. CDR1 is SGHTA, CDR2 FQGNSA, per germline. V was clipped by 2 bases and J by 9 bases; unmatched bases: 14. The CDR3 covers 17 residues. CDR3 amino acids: CASSLWLAGGTKAAQYF. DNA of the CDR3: TGTGCCAGCAGCTTATGGCTAGCGGGGGGAACCAAGGCGGCCCAGTACTTC. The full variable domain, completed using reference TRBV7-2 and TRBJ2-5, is GAGVSQSPSNKVTEKGKDVELRCDPISGHTALYWYRQSLGQGLEFLIYFQGNSAPDKSGLPSDRFSAERTGGSVSTLTIQRTQQEDSAVYLCASSLWLAGGTKAAQYFGPGTRLLVL.

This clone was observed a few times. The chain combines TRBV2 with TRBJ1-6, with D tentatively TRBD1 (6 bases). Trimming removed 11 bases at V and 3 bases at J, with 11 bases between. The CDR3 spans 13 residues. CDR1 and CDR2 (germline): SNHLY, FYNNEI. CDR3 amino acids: CAGRQVYNSPLHF. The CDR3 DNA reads TGTGCCGGGAGACAGGTCTATAATTCACCCCTCCACTTT.

CDR3: CSGQTGSGETQYF. CDR3 DNA: TGCAGCGGCCAGACAGGGAGTGGGGAGACCCAGTACTTC. The J gene is TRBJ2-5, the V gene TRBV29-1, with 7 bases aligning to TRBD1. The CDR3 spans 13 residues. CDR1 is SQVTM and CDR2 is ANQGSEA in the germline V gene. With V trimmed by 7 bases and J by 5 bases, 10 bases remained unmatched.

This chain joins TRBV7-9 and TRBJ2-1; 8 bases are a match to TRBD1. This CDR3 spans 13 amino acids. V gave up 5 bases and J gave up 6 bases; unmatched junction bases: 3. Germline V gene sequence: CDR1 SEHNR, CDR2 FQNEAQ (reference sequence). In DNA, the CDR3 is TGTGCCAGCAGCAGGGGACAGGCCAATGAGCAGTTCTTC. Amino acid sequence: CASSRGQANEQFF. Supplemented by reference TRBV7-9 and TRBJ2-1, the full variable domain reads DTGVSQNPRHKITKRGQNVTFRCDPISEHNRLYWYRQTLGQGPEFLTYFQNEAQLEKSRLLSDRFSAERPKGSFSTLEIQRTEQGDSAMYLCASSRGQANEQFFGPGTRLTVL.

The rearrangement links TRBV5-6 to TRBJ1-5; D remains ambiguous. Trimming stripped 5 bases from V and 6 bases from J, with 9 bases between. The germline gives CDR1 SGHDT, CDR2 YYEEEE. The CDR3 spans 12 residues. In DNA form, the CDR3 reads TGTGCCAGCAGTCTATCGAGTCAGCCCCAGCATTTT. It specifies CASSLSSQPQHF. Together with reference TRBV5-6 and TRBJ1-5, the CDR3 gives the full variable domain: DAGVTQSPTHLIKTRGQQVTLRCSPKSGHDTVSWYQQALGQGPQFIFQYYEEEERQRGNFPDRFSGHQFPNYSSELNVNALLLGDSALYLCASSLSSQPQHFGDGTRLSIL.

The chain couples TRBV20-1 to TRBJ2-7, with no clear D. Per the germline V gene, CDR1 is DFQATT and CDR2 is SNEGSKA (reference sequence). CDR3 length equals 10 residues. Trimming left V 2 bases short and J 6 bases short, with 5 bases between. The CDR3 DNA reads TGCAGTGCTAGATTAACCGAGCAGTACTTC. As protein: CSARLTEQYF.

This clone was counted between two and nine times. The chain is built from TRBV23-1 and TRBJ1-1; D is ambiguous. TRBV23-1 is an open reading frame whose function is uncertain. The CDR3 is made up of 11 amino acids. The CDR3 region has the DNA TGCGCGGGAAGACCCAACACTGAAGCTTTCTTT. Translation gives CAGRPNTEAFF.

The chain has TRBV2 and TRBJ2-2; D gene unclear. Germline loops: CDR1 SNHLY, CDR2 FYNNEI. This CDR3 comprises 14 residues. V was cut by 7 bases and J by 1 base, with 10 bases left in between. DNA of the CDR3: TGTGCCAGCACCCAGGACGGGAACACCGGGGAGCTGTTTTTT. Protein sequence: CASTQDGNTGELFF.

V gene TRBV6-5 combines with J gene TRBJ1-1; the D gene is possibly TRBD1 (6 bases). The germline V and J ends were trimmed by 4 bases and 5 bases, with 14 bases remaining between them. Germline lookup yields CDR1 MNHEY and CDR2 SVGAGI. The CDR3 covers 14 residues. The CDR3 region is CASSSYRVRTEAFF. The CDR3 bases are TGTGCCAGCAGTTCATACAGGGTACGGACTGAAGCTTTCTTT.